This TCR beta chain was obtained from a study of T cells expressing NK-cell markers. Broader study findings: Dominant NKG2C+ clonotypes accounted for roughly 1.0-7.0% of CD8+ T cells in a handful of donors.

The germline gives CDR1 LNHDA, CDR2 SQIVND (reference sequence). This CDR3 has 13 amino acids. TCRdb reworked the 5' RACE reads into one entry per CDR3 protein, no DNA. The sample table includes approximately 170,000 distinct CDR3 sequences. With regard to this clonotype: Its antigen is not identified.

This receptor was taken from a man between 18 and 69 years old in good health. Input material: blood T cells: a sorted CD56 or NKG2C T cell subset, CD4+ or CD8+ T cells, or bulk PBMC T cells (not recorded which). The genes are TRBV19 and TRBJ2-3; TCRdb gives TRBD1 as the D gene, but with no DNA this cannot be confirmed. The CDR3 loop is CASNRQGAYTQYF.